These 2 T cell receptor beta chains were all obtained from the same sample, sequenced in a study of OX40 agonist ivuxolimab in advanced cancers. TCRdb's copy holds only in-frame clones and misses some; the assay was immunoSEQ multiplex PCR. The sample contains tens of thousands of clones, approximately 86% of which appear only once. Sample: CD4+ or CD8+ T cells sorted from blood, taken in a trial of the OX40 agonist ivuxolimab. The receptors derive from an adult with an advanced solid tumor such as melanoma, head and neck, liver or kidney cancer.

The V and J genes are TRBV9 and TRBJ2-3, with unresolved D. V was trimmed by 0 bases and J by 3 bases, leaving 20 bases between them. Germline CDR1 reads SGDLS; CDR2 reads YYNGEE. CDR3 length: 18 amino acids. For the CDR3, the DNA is TGTGCCAGCAGCGTAGACCCGTCCGCTAGTTATCCAACAGATACGCAGTATTTT. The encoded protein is CASSVDPSASYPTDTQYF.

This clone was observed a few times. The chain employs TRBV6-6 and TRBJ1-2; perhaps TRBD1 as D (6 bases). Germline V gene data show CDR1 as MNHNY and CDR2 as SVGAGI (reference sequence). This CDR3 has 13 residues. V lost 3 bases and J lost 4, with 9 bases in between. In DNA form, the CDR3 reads TGTGCCAGCAGTTATCTGGACAGCTATGGCTACACCTTC. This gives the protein CASSYLDSYGYTF.